The T cell receptor (beta chain) under discussion was sequenced for a study of PD-1 blockade in classical Hodgkin lymphoma. Study-wide results and limits: When set against healthy donors, newly diagnosed patients were reported to show lower baseline TCR diversity.

CDR1 is MNHNS and CDR2 is SASEGT in the germline V gene. Trimming shortened V by 7 bases and J by 0 bases, and 7 bases separated the two germline ends. CDR3 size: 13 residues. Only one count was recorded for this clone. Its antigen is currently unknown. After autologous stem cell transplantation all patients relapsed, and prior brentuximab vedotin exposure differed between cohorts. Profiled with immunoSEQ multiplex PCR; TCRdb holds only in-frame clones, not every one. The repertoire holds 70,000 or so clones, with about 92% as singletons. This rearrangement joins TRBV6-1 to TRBJ1-5; D gene unclear. Sequenced material: peripheral blood mononuclear cells (PBMCs), taken at baseline. The sequence came from a human donor with classical Hodgkin lymphoma. The CDR3 spells CASKDFSNQPQHF. The CDR3, as DNA: TGTGCCAGCAAGGATTTTAGCAATCAGCCCCAGCATTTT.